The following is a TCR beta chain sequence with its context. Its antigen remains undetermined. One base away there is no much larger clone; base qualities are not given. The junction shows trimming of 3 bases on V and 7 bases on J, plus 16 bases between the germline ends. Reading from cysteine to phenylalanine, the CDR3 counts 15 amino acids. Only the CDR3 part of the read is kept: 45 bases, read in frame from the first base. Per the germline V gene (reference sequence), LNHNV is the CDR1 and YYDKDF is the CDR2. This sample is part of a study of blood T cell repertoires in COVID-19 (dated by TCRdb to about 2020). Background on the whole study: Samples from collaborators originated in the United States, Italy and Spain and spanned both the acute and convalescent phases of COVID-19. A freely available public database, intended as a resource for researchers studying the immune response to SARS-CoV-2, is where the repertoires were released. Deeply sampled blood TCRbeta repertoires from subjects exposed to, actively infected with, or recovered from COVID-19 were included in the dataset. Samples came from the ongoing ImmuneRACE study (first 160 participants) plus 1,254 subjects from 6 global collaborators. The material from the prospective study consisted of cDNA or gDNA derived from T cells, B-cell-depleted T cells, or PBMCs. The sample metadata nearly always contained a de-identified subject ID, COVID-19 status, age in years and sex. Where HLA class I and class II types were available, the types were taken from metadata supplied by the sample provider, not from assay-based typing.

The immunoSEQ Assay, a bias-controlled multiplex PCR, was used to amplify TCRbeta CDR3 regions from genomic DNA. The authors' pipeline ran thus. Nucleated cell counts per sample were estimated from amplification of reference gene primers within the assay. To quantify the absolute abundance of each unique TCRbeta CDR3 rearrangement, sequence reads were collapsed and filtered. For each sample, productive Simpson clonality was calculated by taking the square root of Simpson's diversity index across productive rearrangements. TCRdb mirrors the immuneACCESS table, restricted to in-frame sequences. Some clones are absent from its copies; in checked studies, under half trace to an unresolved V gene, and the reason for the others is unknown. V, J and clone size reflect that table, while D and trimming were determined from the DNA. The sample includes roughly 100,000 clones, with 87% observed a single time. The ten largest clonotypes hold approximately 18% of the sample.

Each collaborating institution followed its own protocols to collect whole blood in K2EDTA tubes. Collaborator samples were shipped for TCRbeta analysis as frozen whole blood, isolated PBMCs, or DNA extracted from either sample type. Overall study outcomes, separate from this receptor: Clinical and demographic metadata were provided uncurated, with the amount varying by source and participant.

The sequenced sample was peripheral blood. The chain uses TRBV15 and TRBJ1-5, with a tentative D gene TRBD1 over 6 matching bases. The sequence was obtained from a human donor in a cohort sampled during active COVID-19. CDR3 loop: CATSSFTGLTQPQHF. The DNA sequence is as follows: TGTGCCACCAGCAGTTTCACAGGGTTGACCCAGCCCCAGCATTTT.